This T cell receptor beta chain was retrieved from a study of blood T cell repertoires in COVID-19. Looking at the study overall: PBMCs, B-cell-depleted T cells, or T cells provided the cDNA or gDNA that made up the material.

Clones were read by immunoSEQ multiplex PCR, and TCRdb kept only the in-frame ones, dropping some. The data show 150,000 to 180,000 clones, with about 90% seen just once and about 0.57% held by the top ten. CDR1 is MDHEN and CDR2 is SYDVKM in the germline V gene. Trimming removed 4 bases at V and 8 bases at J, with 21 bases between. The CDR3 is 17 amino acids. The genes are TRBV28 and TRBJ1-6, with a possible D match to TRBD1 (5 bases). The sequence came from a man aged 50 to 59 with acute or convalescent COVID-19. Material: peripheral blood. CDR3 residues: CASSSGTGVWGYSPLHF. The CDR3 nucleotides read TGTGCCAGCAGTTCCGGGACGGGGGTTTGGGGTTATTCACCCCTCCACTTT.